These T cell receptor beta chains were read from a single sample in a study of blood T cell repertoires in COVID-19. TCRdb's copy holds only in-frame clones and misses some; the assay was immunoSEQ multiplex PCR. The sample includes approximately 300,000 clones, 75% to 90% of them seen just once. The sample taken for sequencing was PBMCs or T cells enriched from blood (not recorded which). These receptor sequences come from a man aged 55 to 69 who had recovered from COVID-19. Both conserved end residues are part of each CDR3. A D gene is named only where the DNA matches it firmly. Rows give clone size only sometimes, using once, few, many, or a class for an expanded clone.

cdr3_nt cdr3_aa clone_size j_call v_call d_call
TGTGCCAGCAGTAGCCCGAGGGATGAGCAGTTCTTC CASSSPRDEQFF once TRBJ2-1 TRBV6-2/TRBV6-3 NA
TGTGCCAGCAATGGCCCCGACACCTACGAGCAGTACTTC CASNGPDTYEQYF NA TRBJ2-7 TRBV14 NA
TGTGCCATCTCGGGCGGGGAGGCGAAGGAGCAGTTCTTC CAISGGEAKEQFF NA TRBJ2-1 TRBV10-3 NA
TGTGCCAGCAGCGGACTAGCGGGATCCGATGAGCAGTTCTTC CASSGLAGSDEQFF NA TRBJ2-1 TRBV2 TRBD2
TGTGCCAGCAGTGAAGCGTTCGGGGGGAGCAATCAGCCCCAGCATTTT CASSEAFGGSNQPQHF NA TRBJ1-5 TRBV6-1 NA
TGTGCCAGACCCAGCGGGAGCGGGAATGAGCAGTTCTTC CARPSGSGNEQFF NA TRBJ2-1 TRBV28 TRBD2
TGTGCCAGCAGCCCGACAGGGGGCTTTGGCGGGGAGCTGTTTTTT CASSPTGGFGGELFF NA TRBJ2-2 TRBV7-9 TRBD1
TGCGCCAGCAGCCTCGGACTAGCGGGAGGGGCAGATACGCAGTATTTT CASSLGLAGGADTQYF NA TRBJ2-3 TRBV5-1 TRBD2
TGTGCCAGCAGTTTTTACAGGGGCAATGAGCAGTTCTTC CASSFYRGNEQFF few TRBJ2-1 TRBV6-2/TRBV6-3 TRBD1
TGTGCCTCGTACGGGGGGAGTACAGATACGCAGTATTTT CASYGGSTDTQYF NA TRBJ2-3 TRBV30 TRBD2
TGTGCCAGCAGCATGTACCCCGGGAACACTGAAGCTTTCTTT CASSMYPGNTEAFF NA TRBJ1-1 TRBV7-8 NA
TGTGCCAGCAGCTCTTCCCGCGGGGCAGCCAAAAACATTCAGTACTTC CASSSSRGAAKNIQYF NA TRBJ2-4 TRBV7-8 NA
TGTGCCAGCAGTTTATGGACAGGGGCTAATGAAAAACTGTTTTTT CASSLWTGANEKLFF NA TRBJ1-4 TRBV27 TRBD1
TGTGCCAGCATGGACACCCATGAGCAGTTCTTC CASMDTHEQFF NA TRBJ2-1 TRBV27 NA
TGCGCCAGCAGCTTGGTAACTAGCGGGCCCCAAGAGACCCAGTACTTC CASSLVTSGPQETQYF NA TRBJ2-5 TRBV5-1 TRBD2
TGTGCCAGCAGCGTAGTAGGGAGGGCTGAAGCTTTCTTT CASSVVGRAEAFF NA TRBJ1-1 TRBV9 NA